A selection of T cell receptor beta chains follows, all from one sample in a study of glioma-infiltrating T cells. Using its own MiXCR run on the multiplex PCR reads, TCRdb lists one record per CDR3 protein. The sample carries around 180,000 distinct CDR3 sequences, 43% recorded once. The sample consisted of glioma tissue, nonneoplastic brain tissue, or PBMCs (not recorded which). All receptors derive from a human donor with low-grade glioma or glioblastoma, undergoing nonglioma brain surgery, or in good health (not recorded which). Both conserved end residues are trimmed from each CDR3.

length | V | CDR3
12 | TRBV12-3/TRBV12-4 | ASLQGSSNTEAF
12 | TRBV20-1 | SARDNRLTAEAF
15 | TRBV28 | ASSLSHTSGSLHEQY
12 | TRBV2 | ASKLGTTAETQY
13 | TRBV15 | ATSYTGSSYNEQF
11 | TRBV10-3 | AISGDGQETQY
12 | TRBV6-5 | ASRERQENSPIN
13 | TRBV3-1 | ASSSPGTNTYEQY
9 | TRBV28 | ASQQNTEAF
12 | TRBV12-3/TRBV12-4 | ASSSSGRSYEQY
12 | TRBV20-1 | SARRGAEGYGYT
12 | TRBV2 | ASRDRGYNQPQH
11 | TRBV18 | ASSPLLDRAAF
14 | TRBV5-4 | ASSTGGIMNTGELF
8 | TRBV28 | ASSTSEQF
13 | TRBV3-1 | ASAPSGLYQETQY
12 | TRBV5-1 | ASSPVAGSYEQY
13 | TRBV28 | ATAGAEGEGYEQY
12 | TRBV2 | ASSRAKGNQDQH
11 | TRBV15 | ATSIAGGDEQF
12 | TRBV6-6 | ASSYSGLRNEQF
13 | TRBV5-1 | ASSLEGQGYTEAF
13 | TRBV20-1 | SATTPLGREETQY
13 | TRBV5-4 | ARSFPGLLQEEQF
12 | TRBV4-1 | ASSHRTGGYEQY
13 | TRBV11-2 | ASSLFQGTYNEQF
15 | TRBV14 | ASSQDRYREGLDTQY
19 | TRBV27 | ASSLTYHRGTSGTPPNEQF
10 | TRBV20-1 | SAYGAYNEQF
12 | TRBV6-9 | ASSFGRSGNSIY
13 | TRBV4-1 | ASSGGEREYNEQF
11 | TRBV5-1 | ASSLGPGIGYT
11 | TRBV20-1 | IARKLPSYEQY
13 | TRBV7-2 | ASSFGGNPADTQY
15 | TRBV11-1 | ASSLGRVTSGWDEQY
12 | TRBV11-2 | ASSLAYSPHGYT
13 | TRBV28 | ASSLYTVLNTEAF
13 | TRBV12-3/TRBV12-4 | ASSSWTGFQETQY
13 | TRBV2 | ASSTLAAVTDTQY
12 | TRBV19 | ASRSVSSTDTQY